The text below deals with one TCR beta chain. The antigen remains unidentified. The timepoints at which blood was sampled were baseline, cycle 4 day 1, and cycle 7 day 1. This sample is drawn from a study of OX40 agonist ivuxolimab in advanced cancers. As for the study in general: Melanoma, hepatocellular carcinoma, head and neck or renal cell cancer occurred in dose-escalation patients.

Overall study findings and caveats: CD8+ T cells showed, on average, more clonal expansion than CD4+ cells.

Sequenced by immunoSEQ multiplex PCR; TCRdb stores in-frame clones only, minus some. The sample includes around 60,000 clones, around nine tenths of them seen just once. The receptor was derived from an adult with an advanced solid tumor such as melanoma, head and neck, liver or kidney cancer. The specimen comprised CD4+ or CD8+ T cells sorted from blood, sampled in a trial of the OX40 agonist ivuxolimab.

CDR3 DNA sequence: TGTGCCAGCAGTCGGGTCCGAGCGAATGAGCAGTTCTTC. Translated: CASSRVRANEQFF. The chain uses TRBV2 and TRBJ2-1; unclear D gene. V was clipped by 5 bases and J by 7 bases, with 12 bases between them. Germline V gene lookup returns CDR1 SNHLY and CDR2 FYNNEI. The CDR3 runs 13 residues.